Below, 13 T cell receptor beta chains from the same sample are listed, as sequenced in a study of cytomegalovirus exposure and HLA in healthy donors. Generated by immunoSEQ multiplex PCR, the TCRdb table keeps only in-frame clones and is missing some. The sample contains around 45,000 clones, 92% of which appear only once. The sequenced sample was PBMCs. Receptor source: a man aged 18 to 29 in good health and CMV-seronegative.

This clone has more than one count but fewer than ten. V usage is TRBV10-3 and J usage is TRBJ1-2, with 7 positions matching TRBD1. Germline V gives CDR1 ENHRY, CDR2 SYGVKD. The V and J ends lost 8 bases and 3 bases, in that order; junction bases with no gene match: 6. The CDR3 length is 13 residues. CDR3 sequence reads: CAISRDRDYGYTF. The CDR3 bases are TGTGCCATCTCCCGGGACAGAGACTATGGCTACACCTTC.

The V gene is TRBV5-8, the J gene TRBJ1-5, with a weak D call TRBD1 (6 bases). The CDR3 sequence is 16 residues long. Deletions cut 2 bases from V and 2 bases from J, with 14 bases between. Germline V gives CDR1 SGHTS, CDR2 YDEGEE. This chain's CDR3 is CASSFVRGRGNQPQHF. DNA for the CDR3: TGTGCCAGCAGCTTTGTGAGGGGGAGAGGCAATCAGCCCCAGCATTTT.

The chain is built from TRBV2 and TRBJ2-3; 12 bases are a match to TRBD2. The CDR3 spans 15 residues. Trimming at V came to 6 bases and at J to 4 bases, leaving 5 bases not matched to a gene. Germline CDR1 reads SNHLY; CDR2 reads FYNNEI. The CDR3 reads CASSTSSGGADTQYF. The CDR3, as DNA: TGTGCCAGCAGCACGTCTAGCGGGGGGGCAGATACGCAGTATTTT.

V gene TRBV11-2 combines with J gene TRBJ2-7; 12 bases map to TRBD1. Germline-derived CDR1 and CDR2 are SGHAT and FQNNGV. J was trimmed by 0 bases and V by 5 bases; bases with no gene match: 5. The CDR3 spans 16 residues. The CDR3 protein is CASSQGQGALSYEQYF. The CDR3 nucleotides are TGTGCCAGCAGCCAGGGACAGGGGGCCCTCTCCTACGAGCAGTACTTC.

V and J are TRBV27 and TRBJ2-1; no firm D call. Germline CDR1 reads MNHEY; CDR2 reads SMNVEV (reference sequence). V was clipped by 1 base and J by 0 bases, with 10 bases between them. The CDR3 contains 16 residues. DNA for the CDR3: TGTGCCAGCAGTTTATTACCGGGTAGCTCCTACAATGAGCAGTTCTTC. Protein: CASSLLPGSSYNEQFF.

By proportion, this clone is medium-sized (0.01 to 0.1%). Other nucleotide sequences from this sample produce the same CDR3. The rearrangement joins TRBV6-5 to TRBJ2-1, with a tentative D call TRBD1 (5 bases). The germline CDR1 and CDR2 sequences are MNHEY and SVGAGI. V lost 0 bases, J lost 8 bases, and 11 bases lay in between. The CDR3 spans 14 residues. In DNA, the CDR3 is TGTGCCAGCAGTTACTCTGCTCCAGGGTATGAGCAGTTCTTC. Amino acids: CASSYSAPGYEQFF.

This clone occurred once. This chain links TRBV2 with TRBJ2-1; maybe TRBD1 (7 bases). CDR3 length: 14 amino acids. The germline V gene has CDR1 SNHLY and CDR2 FYNNEI. V was clipped by 4 bases and J by 7 bases, with 14 bases between them. DNA of the CDR3: TGTGCCAGCAGTGTCCCAGGGGGGCGGAATGAGCAGTTCTTC. It is translated as CASSVPGGRNEQFF.

The chain recombines TRBV19 with TRBJ2-1; TRBD1 agrees at 7 bases. The CDR3 runs to 15 residues. Looked up from germline, CDR1 is LNHDA and CDR2 is SQIVND (reference sequence). The V and J ends lost 5 bases and 1 base, in that order; junction bases with no gene match: 5. The CDR3 is CASSGQDRSYNEQFF. In DNA, the CDR3 is TGTGCCAGTAGTGGACAGGACAGGTCCTACAATGAGCAGTTCTTC.

The chain is built from TRBV9 and TRBJ2-5; a possible D gene is TRBD1 (6 bases). CDR3 length: 16 amino acids. The germline V gene has CDR1 SGDLS and CDR2 YYNGEE. V was cut by 3 bases and J by 3 bases, with 18 bases left in between. This CDR3 is CASSAPHRDTKETQYF. CDR3 DNA sequence: TGTGCCAGCAGCGCACCCCACCGGGACACCAAAGAGACCCAGTACTTC.

The J gene is TRBJ1-1, the V gene TRBV7-9; 7 bases line up with TRBD1. The CDR3 extends over 14 amino acids. Trimming cost V 3 bases and J 5 bases; bases outside gene matches: 6. In germline, CDR1 is SEHNR, CDR2 FQNEAQ (reference sequence). The CDR3 DNA reads as TGTGCCAGCAGCTTGAGGGGGCCGGGGACTGAAGCTTTCTTT. This gives the protein CASSLRGPGTEAFF.

This chain joins TRBV29-1 and TRBJ1-3, with a tentative D call TRBD1 (6 bases). The CDR3 has 14 amino acids. CDR1 and CDR2 from the germline V gene are SQVTM and ANQGSEA. Trimming left V 5 bases short and J 4 bases short, with 15 bases between. CDR3 nucleotide sequence: TGCAGCGTTCAAGGGTCCAGGGGAGGAAACACCATATATTTT. Its translation is CSVQGSRGGNTIYF.

The V gene is TRBV7-9, the J gene TRBJ2-1; D is possibly TRBD1 (6 bases). V dropped 5 bases and J dropped 4 bases, with 12 bases sitting between them. CDR3 length equals 14 residues. Germline V lookup: CDR1 SEHNR, CDR2 FQNEAQ (reference sequence). CDR3 nucleotide sequence: TGTGCCAGCAGCCGGGACACAGGATACAATGAGCAGTTCTTC. Translation gives CASSRDTGYNEQFF.

The chain has TRBV6-1 and TRBJ2-3; 12 nucleotides match TRBD1. Germline V gene sequence: CDR1 MNHNS, CDR2 SASEGT. V lost 6 bases to trimming and J lost 4 bases; unmatched junction nucleotides: 5. The CDR3 sequence is 15 residues long. CDR3 region: CASRGQGAMPDTQYF. Written as DNA, the CDR3 is TGTGCCAGCAGGGGACAGGGGGCAATGCCAGATACGCAGTATTTT.